This is a list of T cell receptor beta chains from one sample in a study of blood T cell repertoires in COVID-19. The method was immunoSEQ multiplex PCR; TCRdb's version includes in-frame clones alone and lacks a portion of them. The sample carries 300,000 to 400,000 clones, more than 75% recorded once. The material sequenced was PBMCs or T cells enriched from blood (not recorded which). These receptors were obtained from a man in his sixties who had recovered from COVID-19. Each CDR3 is given with its conserved first and last residue. D genes are given only for firm matches. A clone size is listed for some rows: how often the clone was seen (once, few, many), or a class if it is expanded.

-,TRBJ2-2,TRBV5-4,-,TGTGCCAGCAGTCCGGGAAACGGGGAGCTGTTTTTT,CASSPGNGELFF
TRBD2,TRBJ2-7,TRBV5-1,-,TGCGCCAGCAGCTCGCGGGAGACCTACGAGCAGTACTTC,CASSSRETYEQYF
-,TRBJ2-1,TRBV10-2,few,TGCGCCAGCAGGAACGAGGGTGCGGGGAGTAAGCAGTTCTTC,CASRNEGAGSKQFF
TRBD2,TRBJ2-3,TRBV5-6,-,TGTGCCAGCAGCTTGGTTCCAGCGGGATTAACAGATACGCAGTATTTT,CASSLVPAGLTDTQYF
TRBD1,TRBJ1-4,TRBV6-5,-,TGTGCCAGCAGGACAGGGCATGATGAAAAACTGTTTTTT,CASRTGHDEKLFF
-,TRBJ1-1,TRBV12-3/TRBV12-4,-,TGTGCCAGCAGTTTAACAGCGAACACTGAAGCTTTCTTT,CASSLTANTEAFF
TRBD1,TRBJ1-4,TRBV5-6,-,TGTGCCAGCAGCACGGGGACAGGGTGGGATAATGAAAAACTGTTTTTT,CASSTGTGWDNEKLFF
TRBD1,TRBJ2-7,TRBV27,few,TGTGCCAGCACCCCCCTCCCAGGGGGCAAGGACGAGCAGTACTTC,CASTPLPGGKDEQYF
-,TRBJ2-3,TRBV4-1,-,TGCGCCAGCAGCCAATTTGCGGAAATTAGCACAGATACGCAGTATTTT,CASSQFAEISTDTQYF
-,TRBJ2-2,TRBV11-2,-,TGTGCCAGCAGCTCAAGACTCCAGCCCAGGGAGCTGTTTTTT,CASSSRLQPRELFF
-,TRBJ1-2,TRBV7-9,-,TGTGCCAGCAGACAACCAGGGGAGGGCTATGGCTACACCTTC,CASRQPGEGYGYTF
-,TRBJ1-1,TRBV27,-,TGTGCCAGCAGTTCATACGGACAGCAGAACACTGAAGCTTTCTTT,CASSSYGQQNTEAFF
TRBD2,TRBJ2-5,TRBV6-5,-,TGTGCCAGCAGTAACCAGCGGGGGGAAGAGACCCAGTACTTC,CASSNQRGEETQYF
-,TRBJ1-1,TRBV5-4,-,TGTGCCAGCAGCACTGGGGGGGGAGGGAACACTGAAGCTTTCTTT,CASSTGGGGNTEAFF
TRBD1,TRBJ1-2,TRBV5-1,-,TGCGCCAGCAGCCCGCCGGGACAGGGTATGGTTGGCTACACCTTC,CASSPPGQGMVGYTF
TRBD1,TRBJ2-2,TRBV7-3,few,TGTGCCAGCAGCCCGCGGACAGGGCGGGGCGGGGAGCTGTTTTTT,CASSPRTGRGGELFF
-,TRBJ1-5,TRBV19,once,TGTGCCACCCAAGAGGGGGGGGATCTGTGGCCCCAGCATTTT,CATQEGGDLWPQHF
-,TRBJ2-2,TRBV27,-,TGTGCCAGCAGTTTACTCTGGACCCGAGGGAACGGGGAGCTGTTTTTT,CASSLLWTRGNGELFF
TRBD1,TRBJ2-2,TRBV14,once,TGTGCCAGCACATCCGGGACAGGGCTAACCGGGGAGCTGTTTTTT,CASTSGTGLTGELFF
TRBD2,TRBJ2-1,TRBV14,-,TGTGCCAGCAGGCATACTGGGACTAGCGGGGCCCAGTTCTTC,CASRHTGTSGAQFF
TRBD1,TRBJ2-2,TRBV27,-,TGTGCCAGCAGTTTATTGGCGGGACAGGGCTACACCGGGGAGCTGTTTTTT,CASSLLAGQGYTGELFF
-,TRBJ2-7,TRBV10-3,-,TGTGCCATCAGGGGCGAAACGGAGCAGTACTTC,CAIRGETEQYF
TRBD1,TRBJ2-7,TRBV6-5,-,TGTGCCAGCAGCCCACGACAGGGAACGATCGAGCAGTACTTC,CASSPRQGTIEQYF
-,TRBJ2-5,TRBV6-2/TRBV6-3,-,TGTGCCAGCAGTTTCGGACTGGCGATGGAGACCCAGTACTTC,CASSFGLAMETQYF
TRBD1,TRBJ2-3,TRBV19,-,TGTGCCAGTAGTATAGGGGGGACAGATAGCACAGATACGCAGTATTTT,CASSIGGTDSTDTQYF
-,TRBJ2-7,TRBV3-1/TRBV3-2,-,TGTGCCAGCAGCCAAGATGACCGGGTCAGAAAGCAGTACTTC,CASSQDDRVRKQYF
TRBD1,TRBJ1-1,TRBV28,few,TGTGCCAGCAGTTTAATACAGGGGCAAACTGAAGCTTTCTTT,CASSLIQGQTEAFF
TRBD2,TRBJ2-3,TRBV4-3,-,TGCGCCAGCAGCAACCCCCCTAGCGGGGGGGCAATAGATACGCAGTATTTT,CASSNPPSGGAIDTQYF
-,TRBJ2-5,TRBV21-1,-,TGTGCCAGCAGTGGGATAAGGCGGGAGGGCCAAGAGACCCAGTACTTC,CASSGIRREGQETQYF
TRBD1,TRBJ1-5,TRBV2,-,TGTGCCAGCAGAGGACAGGGCTGGCGTCAGCCCCAGCATTTT,CASRGQGWRQPQHF
-,TRBJ2-3,TRBV6-5,-,TGTGCCAGCAGGGGAGAGGCCACAGATACGCAGTATTTT,CASRGEATDTQYF
TRBD2,TRBJ2-1,TRBV4-3,-,TGCGCCAGCAGCCTCATAAGCGGGGGCTATGAGCAGTTCTTC,CASSLISGGYEQFF
TRBD2,TRBJ2-1,TRBV18,-,TGTGCCAGCTCACCACCGGCTAGCGGGGAGCAGTTCTTC,CASSPPASGEQFF
-,TRBJ1-6,TRBV27,-,TGTGCCAGCAGTTTAGTGGGGGCTAATTCACCCCTCCACTTT,CASSLVGANSPLHF
TRBD1,TRBJ1-2,TRBV6-2/TRBV6-3,-,TGTGCCAGCAGTTACTCCCGACAGGGTAATGGCTACACCTTC,CASSYSRQGNGYTF
-,TRBJ1-2,TRBV3-1/TRBV3-2,-,TGTGCCAGCAGCTCGGGGGATGGCTACACCTTC,CASSSGDGYTF
TRBD2,TRBJ2-1,TRBV19,-,TGTGCCAGTAGTACGCGACTAGCGGGTTACAATGAGCAGTTCTTC,CASSTRLAGYNEQFF
TRBD2,TRBJ2-7,TRBV28,-,TGTGCCAGCAGGGCTAGCGGTACCTACGAGCAGTACTTC,CASRASGTYEQYF
TRBD2,TRBJ2-3,TRBV2,-,TGTGCCAGCAGCCGGGACGTAGCGGGGCCGCAGTATTTT,CASSRDVAGPQYF
-,TRBJ1-1,TRBV5-4,-,TGTGCCAGCAGCTTGCGGGGTCCGACTGAAGCTTTCTTT,CASSLRGPTEAFF
-,TRBJ2-1,TRBV6-1,-,TGTGCCAGCAGTGAAGGATCGGTTTACAATGAGCAGTTCTTC,CASSEGSVYNEQFF
-,TRBJ1-2,TRBV6-1,-,TGTGCCAGCAGTGAAGATTACAGCATCTATGGCTACACCTTC,CASSEDYSIYGYTF
-,TRBJ2-1,TRBV27,-,TGTGCCAGCAGTTTACCGGTCGGCACAGTCAGGGGCAATGAGCAGTTCTTC,CASSLPVGTVRGNEQFF
TRBD1,TRBJ2-1,TRBV27,-,TGTGCCAGCAGTGGGGCAGGGGGCTACAATGAGCAGTTCTTC,CASSGAGGYNEQFF
TRBD1,TRBJ2-5,TRBV3-1/TRBV3-2,few,TGTGCCAGCAGCCAACCCGGACAGGGGTCTCTAGGGACCCAGTACTTC,CASSQPGQGSLGTQYF
TRBD1,TRBJ1-1,TRBV29-1,-,TGCAGCGTTGATAGAGCGGGGACAGGGTCTAAAGCTTTCTTT,CSVDRAGTGSKAFF
TRBD1,TRBJ1-1,TRBV7-8,-,TGTGCCAGCAGCTTAATACGGACAGGGGGCACTGAAGCTTTCTTT,CASSLIRTGGTEAFF
TRBD2,TRBJ2-1,TRBV5-4,-,TGTGCCAGCAGCTTGGCGGGCGGGGGTCCCTTAGGGACTGAGCAGTTCTTC,CASSLAGGGPLGTEQFF
-,TRBJ2-1,TRBV19,-,TGTGCCAGTAGTCTTACAGGGCGGGGGGAGCAGTTCTTC,CASSLTGRGEQFF
TRBD1,TRBJ2-2,TRBV7-9,-,TGTGCCAGCAGAGGGACAGGTTTTGGCGGGGAGCTGTTTTTT,CASRGTGFGGELFF
TRBD1,TRBJ1-5,TRBV23-1,-,TGCGCCAGCAGTCAAACCCCGTTTACCAGGGGGCGGATTCAGCCCCAGCATTTT,CASSQTPFTRGRIQPQHF
TRBD2,TRBJ2-5,TRBV7-3,-,TGTGCCAGCAGCTTCGAACCGGGACTAGCGGGGGACCTGGAGACCCAGTACTTC,CASSFEPGLAGDLETQYF
TRBD2,TRBJ2-7,TRBV30,-,TGTGCCTGGAGTGGGGGACTCGGGAGGTCCTACGAGCAGTACTTC,CAWSGGLGRSYEQYF
-,TRBJ2-1,TRBV9,once,TGTGCCAGCACGAGATATACTAGGGATGAGCAGTTCTTC,CASTRYTRDEQFF
TRBD1,TRBJ2-6,TRBV19,-,TGTGCCAGTAAGGGCAGGGGGCTTCCGGCCAATGTCCTGACTTTC,CASKGRGLPANVLTF